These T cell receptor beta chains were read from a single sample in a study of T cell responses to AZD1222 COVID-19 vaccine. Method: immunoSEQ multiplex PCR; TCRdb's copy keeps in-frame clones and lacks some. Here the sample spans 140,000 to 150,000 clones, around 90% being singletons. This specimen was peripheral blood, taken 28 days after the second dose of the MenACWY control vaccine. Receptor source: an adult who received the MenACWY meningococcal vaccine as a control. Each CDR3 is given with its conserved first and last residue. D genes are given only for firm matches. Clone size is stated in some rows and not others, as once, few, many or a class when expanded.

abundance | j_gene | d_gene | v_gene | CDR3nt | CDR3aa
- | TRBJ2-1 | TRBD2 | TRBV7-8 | TGTGCCAGCATGCCGGTTAAGCCTAGCGGGGGGAGTGAGCAGTTCTTC | CASMPVKPSGGSEQFF
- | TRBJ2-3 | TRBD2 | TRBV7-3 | TGTGCCAGCAGCCCCAGGGCGGGGGGCGATACGCAGTATTTT | CASSPRAGGDTQYF
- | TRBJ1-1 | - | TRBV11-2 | TGTGCCAGCAGCTTGAAAGGCCGAGAAGCTTTCTTT | CASSLKGREAFF
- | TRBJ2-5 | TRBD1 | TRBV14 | TGTGCCAGCAGCCAAGGGACAGGGTCGTGGGAGACCCAGTACTTC | CASSQGTGSWETQYF
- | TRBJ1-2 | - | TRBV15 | TGTGCCACCAGCAGGGACCAAATCCTGACATATACTAACTATGGCTACACCTTC | CATSRDQILTYTNYGYTF
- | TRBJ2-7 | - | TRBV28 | TGTGCCAGCAGTTTATCCGACCGGCGCGAGCAGTACTTC | CASSLSDRREQYF
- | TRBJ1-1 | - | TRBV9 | TGTGCCAGCAGCGTATCAGGGATGAACACTGAAGCTTTCTTT | CASSVSGMNTEAFF
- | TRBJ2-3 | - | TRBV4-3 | TGCGCCAGCAGCCAAGAGAGATCCGCAGGTACAGATACGCAGTATTTT | CASSQERSAGTDTQYF
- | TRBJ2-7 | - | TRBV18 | TGTGCCAGCTCACTATCAGGGCAAAGGAACGAGCAGTACTTC | CASSLSGQRNEQYF
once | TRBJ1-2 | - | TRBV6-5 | TGTGCCAGCAGTTACCACCTTCACTATGGCTACACCTTC | CASSYHLHYGYTF
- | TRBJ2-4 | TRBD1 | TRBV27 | TGTGCCAGCAGTTTATCGAAACAGGGGGGAAACATTCAGTACTTC | CASSLSKQGGNIQYF
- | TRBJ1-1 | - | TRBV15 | TGTGCCACCAGCAGAGAGGATTTGGCGGCTTTCTTT | CATSREDLAAFF
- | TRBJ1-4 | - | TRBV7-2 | TGTGCCAGCAGCTCCAGCGGTTCGGGGCATGAAAAACTGTTTTTT | CASSSSGSGHEKLFF
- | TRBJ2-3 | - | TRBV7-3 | TGTGCCAGCAGTAGAACTTACACAGATACGCAGTATTTT | CASSRTYTDTQYF
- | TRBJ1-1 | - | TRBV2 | TGTGCCAGCAGTGAAATTTCGGGGGGAAGGAACACTGAAGCTTTCTTT | CASSEISGGRNTEAFF
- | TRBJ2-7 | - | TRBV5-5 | TGTGCCAGCAGCTTGGAGCGCTTCTACGAGCAGTACTTC | CASSLERFYEQYF
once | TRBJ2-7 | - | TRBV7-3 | TGTGCCAGCAGCTTACAGGGGTACGAGCAGTACTTC | CASSLQGYEQYF
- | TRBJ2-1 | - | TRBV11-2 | TGTGCCAGCAGCCCCGGGGCGGGGGCGGTCGATGAGCAGTTCTTC | CASSPGAGAVDEQFF
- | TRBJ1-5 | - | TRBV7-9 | TGTGCCAGCAGCTTAGATCCTAATCAGCCCCAGCATTTT | CASSLDPNQPQHF
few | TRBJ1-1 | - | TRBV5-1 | TGCGCCAGCAGCCAGGCCCCCCAGGGGCCCACTGAAGCTTTCTTT | CASSQAPQGPTEAFF
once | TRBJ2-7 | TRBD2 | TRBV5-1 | TGCGCCAGCAGCTTGTTGACGGGGGGCTACGAGCAGTACTTC | CASSLLTGGYEQYF
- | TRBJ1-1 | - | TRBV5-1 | TGCGCCAGCAGCTTGGTCTGGAACACTGAAGCTTTCTTT | CASSLVWNTEAFF
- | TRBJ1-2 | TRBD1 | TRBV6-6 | TGTGCCAGCAGCCGGACAGGCGATGACTATGAGGGCTACACCTTC | CASSRTGDDYEGYTF
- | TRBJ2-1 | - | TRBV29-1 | TGCAGCGTTGGGGGGACACTCTACAATGAGCAGTTCTTC | CSVGGTLYNEQFF
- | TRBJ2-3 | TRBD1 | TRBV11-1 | TGTGCCAGCAGCTACGGACAGGAGTACACAGATACGCAGTATTTT | CASSYGQEYTDTQYF
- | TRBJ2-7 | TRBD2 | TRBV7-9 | TGTGCCAGCAGCGCCGGACTAGCGGGACGGGAGCAGTACTTC | CASSAGLAGREQYF
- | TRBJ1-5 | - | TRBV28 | TGTGCCAGCAGTTTTAGGGGGGTAGGGCAGCCCCAGCATTTT | CASSFRGVGQPQHF
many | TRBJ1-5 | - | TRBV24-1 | TGTGCCACCAGTGATCCACAGGGCAGGACCCAGCATTTT | CATSDPQGRTQHF
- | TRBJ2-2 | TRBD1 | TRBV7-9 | TGTGCCAGCAGCTCAATCCTAGGACAGGGTAACACCGGGGAGCTGTTTTTT | CASSSILGQGNTGELFF
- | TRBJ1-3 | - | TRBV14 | TGTGCCAGCAGCCAAGACCTCTGGGTGGCTGGAAACACCATATATTTT | CASSQDLWVAGNTIYF
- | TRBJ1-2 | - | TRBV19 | TGTGCCAGTAGTATAGAAACGGCAGACGTTGGCTACACCTTC | CASSIETADVGYTF
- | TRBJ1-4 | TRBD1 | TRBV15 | TGTGCCACCAGCAGTATCACAGGGGTTCGGGAAAAACTGTTTTTT | CATSSITGVREKLFF
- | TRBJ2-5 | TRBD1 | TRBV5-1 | TGCGCCAGCAGCCGGACAGGGGTCCAAGAGACCCAGTACTTC | CASSRTGVQETQYF
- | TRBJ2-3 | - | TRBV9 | TGTGCCAGCACCCTACTTGGGGTTGGGACAGATACGCAGTATTTT | CASTLLGVGTDTQYF
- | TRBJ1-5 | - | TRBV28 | TGTGCCAGCAGAATCCTTCAAACAGGGATGCAGCCCCAGCATTTT | CASRILQTGMQPQHF
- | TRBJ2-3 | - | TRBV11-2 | TGTGCCAGCAGCCCACTCTCGAGTGTTGTCGTGGCGCAGTATTTT | CASSPLSSVVVAQYF
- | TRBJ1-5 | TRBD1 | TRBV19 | TGTGCCAGTAGTAGCTTGGCAGGGGGATACCAGCCCCAGCATTTT | CASSSLAGGYQPQHF
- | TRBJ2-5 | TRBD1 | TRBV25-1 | TGTGCAGCTTCGTGGACAGGGCAAGGGGAGACCCAGTACTTC | CAASWTGQGETQYF
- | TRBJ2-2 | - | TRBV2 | TGTGCCAGCGTCCGAAAGGGCATAAACACCGGGGAGCTGTTTTTT | CASVRKGINTGELFF
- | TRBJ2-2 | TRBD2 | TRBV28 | TGTGCCAGCAGTTCAGGAGCGGGAGGGGGGACCGGGGAGCTGTTTTTT | CASSSGAGGGTGELFF